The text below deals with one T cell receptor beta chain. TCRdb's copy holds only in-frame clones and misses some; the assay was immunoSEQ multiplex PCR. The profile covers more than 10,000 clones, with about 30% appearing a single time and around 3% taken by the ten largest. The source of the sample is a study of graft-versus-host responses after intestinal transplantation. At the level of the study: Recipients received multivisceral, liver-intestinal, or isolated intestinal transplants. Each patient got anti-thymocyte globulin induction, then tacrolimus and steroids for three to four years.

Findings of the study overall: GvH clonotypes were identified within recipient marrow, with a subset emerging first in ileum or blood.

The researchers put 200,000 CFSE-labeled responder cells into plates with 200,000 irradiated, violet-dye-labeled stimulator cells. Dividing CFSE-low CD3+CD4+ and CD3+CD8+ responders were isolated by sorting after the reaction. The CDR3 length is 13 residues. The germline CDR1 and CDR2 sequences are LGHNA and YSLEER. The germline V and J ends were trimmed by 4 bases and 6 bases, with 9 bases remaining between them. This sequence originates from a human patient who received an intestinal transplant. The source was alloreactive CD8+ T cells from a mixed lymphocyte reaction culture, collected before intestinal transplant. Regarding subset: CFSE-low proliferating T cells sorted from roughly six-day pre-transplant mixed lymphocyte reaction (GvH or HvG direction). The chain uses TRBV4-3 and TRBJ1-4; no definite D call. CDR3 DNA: TGCGCCAGCAGCCTAGTATCGGATGAAAAACTGTTTTTT. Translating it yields CASSLVSDEKLFF.